One T cell receptor beta chain is described in this entry. The sample is drawn from a study of blood T cell repertoires in COVID-19. As for the study in general: T cells, B-cell-depleted T cells, or PBMCs provided the cDNA or gDNA that served as material.

Per the authors' pipeline: Amplification of reference gene primers provided the estimated nucleated cell counts. Data came from immunoSEQ multiplex PCR; TCRdb stores just in-frame clones and leaves some out. The DNA gave D and trimming, while V, J and clone size come from that table. The sample lists around 82,000 clones; approximately 85% were seen once. In Seattle, patients joined the study during active infection and were tracked longitudinally. This clonotype originated in a man aged 50-60 years with COVID-19, enrolled during active disease. The source material was peripheral blood.

This chain's CDR3 is CASSLAGTSVETQYF. The CDR3, as DNA: TGTGCCAGCAGCTTAGCGGGGACTAGCGTCGAGACCCAGTACTTC. The rearrangement uses TRBV7-2 and TRBJ2-5; 10 bases map to TRBD2. The CDR3 totals 15 residues. Germline CDR1 is SGHTA and CDR2 is FQGNSA. V dropped 0 bases and J dropped 5; count of bases not matched to a gene: 3.